This TCR beta chain was identified during a study of cytomegalovirus exposure and HLA in healthy donors. As for this clone: Antigen unknown.

The CDR3 contains 14 residues. Germline CDR1 and CDR2: SGDLS and YYNGEE. V shed 4 bases and J shed 4 bases, with 14 bases lying between them. Donors were nominally healthy when sampled, though unrecorded immune exposures were likely. General observations from the study: In vitro, three CMV-associated chains proved specific for CMV antigens. Sequencing had likely introduced a cluster of highly shared sequence variants as an artifact. Using a false discovery rate of 0.05, a later analysis showed that some 16,000 TCR beta sequences were associated with HLA alleles.

It was with 60 Vbeta and 13 Jbeta primers that the PCR ran. TCRdb keeps only in-frame clones here, not all; method: immunoSEQ multiplex PCR. The sample includes 100,000 to 150,000 clones, about 80% of them seen just once. This chain joins TRBV9 and TRBJ1-2, with D perhaps TRBD1 (5 bases). This receptor was taken from a man in his thirties or forties in good health and CMV-seropositive. The specimen was PBMCs. CDR3 in amino acids: CASSTVQASYGYTF. CDR3 sequence (DNA): TGTGCCAGCAGCACAGTACAGGCAAGCTATGGCTACACCTTC.